Included here is one T cell receptor (beta chain) sequence, with context. Some clones are missing from TCRdb's copy, which holds only in-frame ones; the method was immunoSEQ multiplex PCR. The table lists a few thousand clones, about 80% of them singletons. The germline V and J ends were trimmed by 5 bases and 6 bases, with 16 bases remaining between them. The CDR3 sequence is 15 residues long. Per germline, CDR1 SEHNR and CDR2 FQNEAQ (reference sequence). Normal lung sampling was at least 3 cm from the tumour, as distant as possible. This sample is drawn from a study of immune cell composition in non-small cell lung cancer. Looking at the study overall: Tumours were mainly lung adenocarcinoma or squamous cell carcinoma.

The sequenced sample was non-adjacent lung tissue. The source is a human donor with non-small cell lung cancer. The V call is TRBV7-9, the J call TRBJ1-4; the D gene is possibly TRBD1 (6 bases). Here the CDR3 reads CASSQWAGVYEKLFF. CDR3 nucleotides: TGTGCCAGCAGCCAATGGGCAGGGGTATATGAAAAACTGTTTTTT.